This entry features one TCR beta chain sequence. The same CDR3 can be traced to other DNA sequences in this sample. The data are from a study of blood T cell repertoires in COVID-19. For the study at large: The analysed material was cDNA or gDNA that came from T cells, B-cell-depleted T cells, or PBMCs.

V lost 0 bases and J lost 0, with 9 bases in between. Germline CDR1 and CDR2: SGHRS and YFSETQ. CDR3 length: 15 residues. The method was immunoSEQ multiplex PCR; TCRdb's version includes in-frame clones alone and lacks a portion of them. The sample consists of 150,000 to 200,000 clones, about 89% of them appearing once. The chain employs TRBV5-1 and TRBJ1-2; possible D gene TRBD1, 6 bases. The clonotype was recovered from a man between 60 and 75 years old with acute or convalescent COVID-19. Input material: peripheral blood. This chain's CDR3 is CASSLDAGANYGYTF. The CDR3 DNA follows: TGCGCCAGCAGCTTGGATGCAGGGGCTAACTATGGCTACACCTTC.